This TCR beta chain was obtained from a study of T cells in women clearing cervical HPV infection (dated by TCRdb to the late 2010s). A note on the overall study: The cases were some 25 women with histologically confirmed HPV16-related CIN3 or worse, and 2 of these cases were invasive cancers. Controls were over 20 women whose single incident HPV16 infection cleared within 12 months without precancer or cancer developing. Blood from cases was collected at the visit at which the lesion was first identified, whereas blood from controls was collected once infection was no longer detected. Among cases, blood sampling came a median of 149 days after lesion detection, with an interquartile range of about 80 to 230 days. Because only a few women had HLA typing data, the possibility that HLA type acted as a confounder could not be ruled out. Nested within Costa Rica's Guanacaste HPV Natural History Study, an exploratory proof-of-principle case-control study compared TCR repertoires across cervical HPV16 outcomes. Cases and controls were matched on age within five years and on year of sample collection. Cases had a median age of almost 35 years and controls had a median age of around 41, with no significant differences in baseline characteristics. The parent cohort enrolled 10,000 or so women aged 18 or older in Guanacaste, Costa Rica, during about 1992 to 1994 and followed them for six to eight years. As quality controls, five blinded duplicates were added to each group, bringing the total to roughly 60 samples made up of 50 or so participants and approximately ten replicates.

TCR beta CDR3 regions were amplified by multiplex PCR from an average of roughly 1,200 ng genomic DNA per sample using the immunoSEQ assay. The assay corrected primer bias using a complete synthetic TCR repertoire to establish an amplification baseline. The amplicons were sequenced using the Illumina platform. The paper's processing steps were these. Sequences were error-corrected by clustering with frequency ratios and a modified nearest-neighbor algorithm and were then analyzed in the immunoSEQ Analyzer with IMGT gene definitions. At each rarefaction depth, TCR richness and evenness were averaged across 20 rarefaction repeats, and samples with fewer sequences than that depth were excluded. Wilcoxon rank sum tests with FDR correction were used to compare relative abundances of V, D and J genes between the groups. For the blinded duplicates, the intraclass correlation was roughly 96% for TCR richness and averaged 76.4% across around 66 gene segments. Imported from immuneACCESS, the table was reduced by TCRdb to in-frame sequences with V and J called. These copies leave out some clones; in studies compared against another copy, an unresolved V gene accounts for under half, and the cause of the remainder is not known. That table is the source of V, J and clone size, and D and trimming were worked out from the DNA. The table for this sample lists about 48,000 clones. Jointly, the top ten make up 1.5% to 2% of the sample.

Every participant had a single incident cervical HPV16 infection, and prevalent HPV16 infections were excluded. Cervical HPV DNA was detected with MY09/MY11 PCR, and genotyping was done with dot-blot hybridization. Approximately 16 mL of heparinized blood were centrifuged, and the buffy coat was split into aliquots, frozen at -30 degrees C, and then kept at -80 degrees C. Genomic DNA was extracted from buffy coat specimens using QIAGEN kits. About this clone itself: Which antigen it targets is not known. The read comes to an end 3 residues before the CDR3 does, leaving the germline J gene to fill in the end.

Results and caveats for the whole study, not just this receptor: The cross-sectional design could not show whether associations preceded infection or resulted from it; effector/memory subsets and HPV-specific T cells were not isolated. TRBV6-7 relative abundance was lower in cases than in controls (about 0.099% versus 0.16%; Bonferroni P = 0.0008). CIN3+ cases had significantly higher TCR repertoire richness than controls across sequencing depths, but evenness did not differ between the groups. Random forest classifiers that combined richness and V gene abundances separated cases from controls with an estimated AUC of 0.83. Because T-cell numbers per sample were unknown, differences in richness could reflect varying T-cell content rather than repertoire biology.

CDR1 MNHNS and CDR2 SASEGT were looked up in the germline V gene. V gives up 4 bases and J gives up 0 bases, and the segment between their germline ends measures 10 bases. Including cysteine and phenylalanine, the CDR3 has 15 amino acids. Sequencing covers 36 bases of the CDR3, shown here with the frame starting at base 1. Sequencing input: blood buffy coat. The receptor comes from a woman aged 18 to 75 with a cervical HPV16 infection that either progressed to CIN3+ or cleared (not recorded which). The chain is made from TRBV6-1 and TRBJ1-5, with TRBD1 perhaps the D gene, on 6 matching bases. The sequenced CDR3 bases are TGTGCCAGCAGTGCTGGGACAAATAGCAATCAGCCC. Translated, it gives CASSAGTNSNQP. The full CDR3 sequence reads CASSAGTNSNQPQHF.